This record concerns one TCR beta chain sequence. Losses at the gene ends were 6 bases for V and 5 bases for J; bases not matched to a gene: 13. Per the germline V gene, CDR1 is SQVTM and CDR2 is ANQGSEA. This CDR3 region has 16 residues. This sample was taken from a study of blood T cell repertoires in COVID-19. Study-level information: Samples taken during acute and convalescent COVID-19 were collected in the United States, Italy and Spain. Nucleic acid was either cDNA or gDNA, and it came from T cells, B-cell-depleted T cells, or PBMCs.

Source study methods: Amplified reference gene primers provided the basis for estimating nucleated cell counts. Here immunoSEQ multiplex PCR was the method, and the copy in TCRdb shows in-frame clones only, minus some. V and J calls and clone size come straight from that table; D and trimming were deduced from the DNA. The sample has around 130,000 clones; 70% to 90% are singletons. Sequenced: peripheral blood. The genes are TRBV29-1 and TRBJ2-2; 9 bases align to TRBD2. The receptor comes from a man aged 65-85 years with active COVID-19. CDR3 coding DNA: TGCAGCGTGTACCTAGGGCGGGAGGGCCTTACCGGGGAGCTGTTTTTT. It is translated as CSVYLGREGLTGELFF.